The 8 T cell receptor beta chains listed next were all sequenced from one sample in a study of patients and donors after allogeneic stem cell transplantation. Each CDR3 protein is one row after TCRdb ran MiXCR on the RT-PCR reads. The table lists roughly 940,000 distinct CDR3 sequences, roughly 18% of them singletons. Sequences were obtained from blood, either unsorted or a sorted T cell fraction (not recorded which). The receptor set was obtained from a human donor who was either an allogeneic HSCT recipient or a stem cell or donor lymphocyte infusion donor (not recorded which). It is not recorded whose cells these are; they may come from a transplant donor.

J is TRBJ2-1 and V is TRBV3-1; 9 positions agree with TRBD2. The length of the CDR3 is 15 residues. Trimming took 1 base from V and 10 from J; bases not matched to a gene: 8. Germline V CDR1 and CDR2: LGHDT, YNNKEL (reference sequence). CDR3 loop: CASSQGLAGASEQFF. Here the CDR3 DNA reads TGTGCCAGCAGCCAAGGGTTAGCGGGAGCGTCGGAGCAGTTCTTC.

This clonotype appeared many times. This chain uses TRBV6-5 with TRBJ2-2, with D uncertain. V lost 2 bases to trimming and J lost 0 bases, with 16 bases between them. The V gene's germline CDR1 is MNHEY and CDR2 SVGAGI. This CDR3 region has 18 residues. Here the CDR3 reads CASSYHGLATSNTGELFF. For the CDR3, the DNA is TGTGCCAGCAGTTACCATGGCTTGGCTACCTCGAACACCGGGGAGCTGTTTTTT.

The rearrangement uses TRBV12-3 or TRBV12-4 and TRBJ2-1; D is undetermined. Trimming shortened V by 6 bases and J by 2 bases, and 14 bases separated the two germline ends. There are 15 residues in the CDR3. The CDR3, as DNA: TGTGCCAGCAGCACGACGGGCGGACCCTACAATGAGCAGTTCTTC. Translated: CASSTTGGPYNEQFF.

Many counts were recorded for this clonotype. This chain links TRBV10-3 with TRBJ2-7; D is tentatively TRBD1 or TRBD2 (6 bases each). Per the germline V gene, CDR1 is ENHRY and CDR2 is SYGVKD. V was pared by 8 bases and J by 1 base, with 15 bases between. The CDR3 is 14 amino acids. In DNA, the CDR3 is TGTGCCATCGGATCGGGGGCTGGGTCCTACGAGCAGTACTTC. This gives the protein CAIGSGAGSYEQYF.

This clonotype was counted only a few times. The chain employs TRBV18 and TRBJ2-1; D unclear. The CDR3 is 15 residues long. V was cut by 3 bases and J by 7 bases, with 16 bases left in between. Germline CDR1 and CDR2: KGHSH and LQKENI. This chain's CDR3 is CASSPWTRGVNEQFF. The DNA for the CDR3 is TGTGCCAGCTCACCGTGGACCCGAGGAGTAAATGAGCAGTTCTTC.

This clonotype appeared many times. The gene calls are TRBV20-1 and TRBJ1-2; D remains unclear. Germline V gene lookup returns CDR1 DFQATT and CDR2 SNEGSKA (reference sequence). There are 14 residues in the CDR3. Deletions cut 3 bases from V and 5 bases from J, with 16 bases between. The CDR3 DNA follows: TGCAGTGCTAGCATACCTAACATTGCATATGGCTACACCTTC. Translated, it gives CSASIPNIAYGYTF.

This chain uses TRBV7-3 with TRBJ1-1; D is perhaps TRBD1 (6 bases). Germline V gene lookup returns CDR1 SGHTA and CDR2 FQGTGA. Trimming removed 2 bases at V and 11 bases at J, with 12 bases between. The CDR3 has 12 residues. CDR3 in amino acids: CASSLEGGMAFF. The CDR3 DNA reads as TGTGCCAGCAGCTTAGAAGGGGGGATGGCTTTCTTT.

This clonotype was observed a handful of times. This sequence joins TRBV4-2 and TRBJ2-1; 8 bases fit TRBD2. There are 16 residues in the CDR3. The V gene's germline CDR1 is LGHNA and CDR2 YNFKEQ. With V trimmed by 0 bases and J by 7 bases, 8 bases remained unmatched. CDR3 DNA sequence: TGTGCCAGCAGCCAAGATTCGCCCGGGAGGGTTAATGAGCAGTTCTTC. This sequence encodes CASSQDSPGRVNEQFF.